Shown below are 28 T cell receptor beta chains from a single sample sequenced in a study of blood T cell repertoires in COVID-19. Method: immunoSEQ multiplex PCR; TCRdb's copy keeps in-frame clones and lacks some. This table has under 350,000 clones, around nine tenths appearing once. The specimen sequenced was peripheral blood. The receptors were gathered from a woman younger than 45 with COVID-19, enrolled during active disease.

The chain is built from TRBV19 and TRBJ1-5, with 10 bases identical to TRBD1. Germline-derived CDR1 and CDR2 are LNHDA and SQIVND (reference sequence). The V segment lost 11 bases and the J segment 0 bases; nucleotides outside the gene matches: 7. The CDR3 is made up of 15 amino acids. This CDR3 is CALRDRGGSNQPQHF. The CDR3 DNA reads as TGTGCCCTAAGGGACAGGGGTGGTAGCAATCAGCCCCAGCATTTT.

The sample holds a few counts of this clone. The CDR3 DNA follows: TGTGCCAGTAGTATAGCAGGGACAGGGGTTCAGCCCCAGCATTTT. Translating it yields CASSIAGTGVQPQHF. The chain carries TRBV19 and TRBJ1-5, with 10 bases that match TRBD1. Germline V gene lookup returns CDR1 LNHDA and CDR2 SQIVND (reference sequence). The CDR3 is made up of 15 amino acids. V shed 1 base and J 6 bases; nucleotides not matched to a gene: 3.

The chain couples TRBV20-1 to TRBJ1-5, with a weak D call TRBD1 (6 bases). Germline CDR1 DFQATT, CDR2 SNEGSKA (reference sequence). The CDR3 length is 10 residues. Trimming cost V 6 bases and J 6 bases, with 6 bases left between them. The CDR3: CSAGGQPQHF. In nucleotides, the CDR3 is TGCAGTGCAGGGGGTCAGCCCCAGCATTTT.

The chain links TRBV29-1 to TRBJ2-1; the match to TRBD2 covers 8 bases. Germline V gives CDR1 SQVTM, CDR2 ANQGSEA. The trim removed 1 base at V and 3 bases at J, leaving 14 bases unmatched. CDR3 length: 18 amino acids. As DNA, the CDR3 is TGCAGCGTTGAAGGATCAGGGAGTAGCGGGGCCCTCTACAATGAGCAGTTCTTC. Its protein is CSVEGSGSSGALYNEQFF.

V usage is TRBV4-3 and J usage is TRBJ1-1; D gene unclear. V gave up 0 bases and J gave up 0 bases, with 8 bases separating them. Germline V lookup: CDR1 LGHNA, CDR2 YSLEER. This CDR3 spans 15 amino acids. DNA for the CDR3: TGCGCCAGCAGCCAAGAACCCAGGATGAACACTGAAGCTTTCTTT. Protein product: CASSQEPRMNTEAFF.

This clone was found once. The V gene is TRBV18, the J gene TRBJ2-1, with 7 bases that match TRBD2. Germline-derived CDR1 and CDR2 are KGHSH and LQKENI. V shed 4 bases, J shed 4 bases, and the junction held 16 bases outside the gene matches. The CDR3 totals 18 residues. In nucleotides, the CDR3 is TGTGCCAGCTCACTCCGACTCAAAGGACTAGAGCCGTACAATGAGCAGTTCTTC. It is translated as CASSLRLKGLEPYNEQFF.

This chain links TRBV28 with TRBJ1-6, with D perhaps TRBD1 (5 bases). V dropped 5 bases and J dropped 10 bases, with 12 bases sitting between them. Germline lookup yields CDR1 MDHEN and CDR2 SYDVKM. The CDR3 has 13 residues. The CDR3 loop is CASSPRTSSPLHF. CDR3 DNA sequence: TGTGCCAGCAGTCCCAGGACATCCTCACCCCTCCACTTT.

The gene calls are TRBV28 and TRBJ2-1; 9 positions agree with TRBD2. There are 15 residues in the CDR3. In germline, CDR1 is MDHEN, CDR2 SYDVKM. After removal of 2 bases from V and 9 bases from J, the junction contained 8 bases not matched to a gene. The CDR3 spells CASSLSGGRSGEQFF. In nucleotides, the CDR3 is TGTGCCAGCAGTTTAAGCGGGGGGCGGTCCGGTGAGCAGTTCTTC. The whole variable domain, filled in from reference TRBV28 and TRBJ2-1, reads DVKVTQSSRYLVKRTGEKVFLECVQDMDHENMFWYRQDPGLGLRLIYFSYDVKMKEKGDIPEGYSVSREKKERFSLILESASTNQTSMYLCASSLSGGRSGEQFFGPGTRLTVL.

The gene calls are TRBV29-1 and TRBJ2-2; 8 bases are a match to TRBD2. J lost 5 bases, V lost 5 bases, and 10 bases had no gene match. Germline assignment: CDR1 SQVTM and CDR2 ANQGSEA. This CDR3 comprises 15 residues. The CDR3 DNA sequence: TGCAGCGTTAATTTAAACGGGAGGGAGACCGGGGAGCTGTTTTTT. Its translation: CSVNLNGRETGELFF.

This clone was picked up a small number of times. The CDR3 nucleotides read TGTGCCAGCTCACCACCGTCTAAAAATTCACCCCTCCACTTT. Its protein product is CASSPPSKNSPLHF. The chain recombines TRBV18 with TRBJ1-6; D unclear. The CDR3 length is 14 residues. The V end was cut by 0 bases, the J end by 7 bases, with 7 bases between. Germline loops: CDR1 KGHSH, CDR2 LQKENI.

The chain has TRBV11-2 and TRBJ2-2; 15 positions agree with TRBD2. Germline CDR1 is SGHAT and CDR2 is FQNNGV. Unmatched junction bases numbered 6, after V lost 3 bases and J lost 7 bases. The CDR3 spans 17 residues. The CDR3 DNA is TGTGCCAGCAGCTTCCGGACTAGCGGGAGGGATCACGGGGAGCTGTTTTTT. Its protein is CASSFRTSGRDHGELFF.

This clone was seen only once. The chain uses TRBV11-3 and TRBJ1-2, with 9 bases lining up with TRBD1. The trim removed 5 bases at V and 5 bases at J, leaving 9 bases unmatched. The germline CDR1 and CDR2 sequences are SGHNT and YENEEA. This CDR3 spans 15 amino acids. CDR3: CASSHRTGAKYGYTF. The CDR3 nucleotides read TGTGCCAGCAGCCACCGGACAGGGGCCAAATATGGCTACACCTTC.

The chain has TRBV4-1 and TRBJ1-3; 9 bases align to TRBD1. CDR3 size: 15 residues. V lost 4 bases and J lost 1; bases outside the gene matches: 2. CDR1 and CDR2 (germline): MGHRA, YSYEKL. The CDR3 protein is CASSRGTGSGNTIYF. CDR3 DNA sequence: TGCGCCAGCAGCCGGGGGACAGGGTCTGGAAACACCATATATTTT.

The chain is built from TRBV27 and TRBJ2-1; 9 bases are a match to TRBD2. Germline values: CDR1 MNHEY, CDR2 SMNVEV (reference sequence). Losses at the gene ends were 6 bases for V and 8 bases for J; bases not matched to a gene: 14. The CDR3 consists of 16 residues. The CDR3 loop reads CASSPLAGGQRDEQFF. Written as DNA, the CDR3 is TGTGCCAGCAGCCCCCTGGCGGGAGGGCAACGGGATGAGCAGTTCTTC.

This chain links TRBV9 with TRBJ2-5; no clear D. Trimming shortened V by 2 bases and J by 2 bases, and 10 bases separated the two germline ends. Germline CDR1 reads SGDLS; CDR2 reads YYNGEE. The CDR3 length is 14 residues. For the CDR3, the DNA is TGTGCCAGCAGCGTCTCCCCCGTTCAAGAGACCCAGTACTTC. Protein product: CASSVSPVQETQYF.

The sample holds one count of this clone. J is TRBJ1-1 and V is TRBV29-1; 8 bases are shared with TRBD1. The V gene's germline CDR1 is SQVTM and CDR2 ANQGSEA. V was clipped by 4 bases and J by 3 bases; unmatched bases: 4. The CDR3 runs to 13 residues. The chain's CDR3 is CSVGMTGDTEAFF. CDR3 DNA sequence: TGCAGCGTTGGGATGACAGGGGACACTGAAGCTTTCTTT.

The chain carries TRBV6-5 and TRBJ2-7; 8 bases fit TRBD1. V lost 6 bases, J lost 5 bases, and 12 bases stayed unmatched. There are 15 residues in the CDR3. Germline V gene data show CDR1 as MNHEY and CDR2 as SVGAGI. The CDR3 nucleotides are TGTGCCAGCAGGGACAGGGTTTCGCCATACGACGAGCAGTACTTC. It is translated as CASRDRVSPYDEQYF.

The chain carries TRBV24-1 and TRBJ2-6, with 10 bases matching TRBD1. V lost 4 bases and J lost 2; bases outside the gene matches: 10. Germline V CDR1 and CDR2: KGHDR, SFDVKD. The CDR3 runs to 19 residues. The chain's CDR3 is CATSEPAGQGKAGANVLTF. CDR3 nucleotide sequence: TGTGCCACCAGTGAGCCCGCGGGACAGGGGAAAGCTGGGGCCAACGTCCTGACTTTC.

The chain recombines TRBV19 with TRBJ1-1; 7 bases are shared with TRBD1. Germline V lookup: CDR1 LNHDA, CDR2 SQIVND (reference sequence). J was trimmed by 3 bases and V by 3 bases; bases with no gene match: 16. The CDR3 consists of 18 residues. This chain's CDR3 is CASSISRRTGPSDTEAFF. The CDR3 DNA sequence: TGTGCCAGTAGTATCTCACGACGGACAGGTCCGAGCGACACTGAAGCTTTCTTT.

V is TRBV5-4 and J is TRBJ2-1, with D possibly TRBD2 on 6 matching bases. V was clipped by 4 bases and J by 8 bases, with 13 bases between them. Germline V gene lookup returns CDR1 SGHNT and CDR2 YYREEE (reference sequence). CDR3 length: 13 residues. CDR3 sequence reads: CASSGRLVHEQFF. The CDR3 DNA follows: TGTGCCAGCAGCGGAAGACTAGTCCATGAGCAGTTCTTC.

This chain uses TRBV19 with TRBJ1-5, with TRBD1 matching 9 bases. The CDR3 has 20 amino acids. The junction had 16 bases not matched to a gene; V was cut back by 4 bases and J by 0 bases. Germline V gene sequence: CDR1 LNHDA, CDR2 SQIVND (reference sequence). The CDR3 region has the DNA TGTGCCAGTAGTAAAATACAGGGGGCGAACGGGCTATATAGCAATCAGCCCCAGCATTTT. Translated: CASSKIQGANGLYSNQPQHF. The full variable domain, rest sourced from reference TRBV19 and TRBJ1-5, is DGGITQSPKYLFRKEGQNVTLSCEQNLNHDAMYWYRQDPGQGLRLIYYSQIVNDFQKGDIAEGYSVSREKKESFPLTVTSAQKNPTAFYLCASSKIQGANGLYSNQPQHFGDGTRLSIL.

The chain joins TRBV7-9 to TRBJ1-3, with TRBD1 matching 7 bases. Germline trimming cut 5 bases from V and 3 bases from J; bases unmatched to any gene: 7. This CDR3 is built from 15 residues. Germline V gene lookup returns CDR1 SEHNR and CDR2 FQNEAQ (reference sequence). The DNA for the CDR3 is TGTGCCAGCAGCCCCCAGGGGGTACATGGAAACACCATATATTTT. It codes for CASSPQGVHGNTIYF.

The genes are TRBV7-9 and TRBJ1-4, with TRBD1 matching 11 bases. The ends lost 5 bases at V and 8 bases at J; junction bases unmatched: 13. This CDR3 has 17 residues. CDR1 and CDR2 from the germline V gene are SEHNR and FQNEAQ (reference sequence). In DNA form, the CDR3 reads TGTGCCAGCAGCGTTCCGGGACAGGGGGTTTTTAACGAAAAACTGTTTTTT. Its translation: CASSVPGQGVFNEKLFF.

The count of this clone is one. The chain couples TRBV2 to TRBJ2-5; D not certain. Deletions cut 10 bases from V and 5 bases from J, with 11 bases between. The CDR3 is made up of 11 amino acids. Germline values: CDR1 SNHLY, CDR2 FYNNEI. The CDR3 sequence is CAKLAGETQYF. CDR3 nucleotides: TGTGCCAAATTAGCCGGCGAGACCCAGTACTTC.

V usage is TRBV2 and J usage is TRBJ2-3, with 8 bases that match TRBD1. V trimming: 11 bases; J trimming: 5 bases; junction bases outside the gene matches: 9. This CDR3 region has 13 residues. Germline V CDR1 and CDR2: SNHLY, FYNNEI. CDR3 sequence: CAAPRGRIDTQYF. CDR3 DNA sequence: TGTGCCGCCCCCAGGGGGCGCATAGATACGCAGTATTTT. Supplemented by reference TRBV2 and TRBJ2-3, the full variable domain reads EPEVTQTPSHQVTQMGQEVILRCVPISNHLYFYWYRQILGQKVEFLVSFYNNEISEKSEIFDDQFSVERPDGSNFTLKIRSTKLEDSAMYFCAAPRGRIDTQYFGPGTRLTVL.

V is TRBV28 and J is TRBJ1-5, with a possible D match to TRBD1 (5 bases). The CDR3 is 15 residues long. Germline CDR1 reads MDHEN; CDR2 reads SYDVKM. V lost 2 bases and J 9 bases, leaving 17 bases between the germline ends. The CDR3 bases are TGTGCCAGCAGTTTAGTGGTGAGCGGGGGTTCGCCCCAGCATTTT. Translated, it gives CASSLVVSGGSPQHF.

This sequence joins TRBV28 and TRBJ1-4; the D is unclear. Looked up from germline, CDR1 is MDHEN and CDR2 is SYDVKM. The CDR3 has 13 residues. Trimming shortened V by 3 bases and J by 5 bases, and 7 bases separated the two germline ends. As DNA, the CDR3 is TGTGCCAGCAGTTTTCCCCAAAATGAAAAACTGTTTTTT. Its translation is CASSFPQNEKLFF.

This clone was observed once. The rearrangement links TRBV27 to TRBJ1-4; TRBD1 agrees at 10 bases. Germline CDR1 MNHEY, CDR2 SMNVEV (reference sequence). With V trimmed by 3 bases and J by 4 bases, 2 bases remained unmatched. The CDR3 has 15 residues. The chain's CDR3 is CASSFGQGVNEKLFF. As DNA, the CDR3 is TGTGCCAGCAGTTTCGGACAGGGGGTTAATGAAAAACTGTTTTTT. Full variable domain (rest looked up from reference TRBV27 and TRBJ1-4): EAQVTQNPRYLITVTGKKLTVTCSQNMNHEYMSWYRQDPGLGLRQIYYSMNVEVTDKGDVPEGYKVSRKEKRNFPLILESPSPNQTSLYFCASSFGQGVNEKLFFGSGTQLSVL.